Below are 27 T cell receptor beta chains sequenced from a single sample in a study of cytomegalovirus exposure and HLA in healthy donors. This PCR relied on a set of 60 Vbeta primers and 13 Jbeta primers. The method was immunoSEQ multiplex PCR; TCRdb's version includes in-frame clones alone and lacks a portion of them. The table records approximately 150,000 clones, approximately 84% of them present only once. Sequencing was carried out using PBMCs. The receptors shown here come from a middle-aged woman in good health and CMV-seronegative.

The V call is TRBV28, the J call TRBJ2-7; 9 positions match TRBD1. Looked up from germline, CDR1 is MDHEN and CDR2 is SYDVKM. CDR3 length: 15 residues. V lost 3 bases to trimming and J lost 5 bases; unmatched junction nucleotides: 8. CDR3 bases: TGTGCCAGCAGTTTGACGGGACAGGGATACAACGAGCAGTACTTC. It translates to CASSLTGQGYNEQYF.

The J gene is TRBJ2-5, the V gene TRBV2; 7 bases map to TRBD2. Trimming took 11 bases from V and 2 from J; bases not matched to a gene: 5. The CDR3 covers 12 residues. Germline lookup yields CDR1 SNHLY and CDR2 FYNNEI. As DNA, the CDR3 is TGTGCCGGACTAGGCATTCAAGAGACCCAGTACTTC. Its protein is CAGLGIQETQYF.

The chain has TRBV19 and TRBJ2-3, with TRBD1 matching over 7 bases. Germline CDR1 is LNHDA and CDR2 is SQIVND (reference sequence). The J segment lost 7 bases and the V segment lost 7 bases, leaving 8 bases of the junction unmatched. The CDR3 extends over 13 amino acids. CDR3 in amino acids: CASKGGNLHTQYF. In DNA form, the CDR3 reads TGTGCCAGTAAAGGGGGCAACTTACATACGCAGTATTTT.

The chain uses TRBV18 and TRBJ1-5; TRBD1 agrees at 9 bases. This CDR3 comprises 14 residues. Looked up from germline, CDR1 is KGHSH and CDR2 is LQKENI. Trimming cost V 3 bases and J 4 bases; bases outside gene matches: 1. For the CDR3, the DNA is TGTGCCAGCTCACCGGGACAGGGTAATCAGCCCCAGCATTTT. Encoded protein: CASSPGQGNQPQHF.

The chain carries TRBV5-4 and TRBJ2-7; the match to TRBD2 covers 7 bases. Germline assignment: CDR1 SGHNT and CDR2 YYREEE (reference sequence). The V segment lost 4 bases and the J segment 4 bases; nucleotides outside the gene matches: 8. The CDR3 covers 14 residues. This CDR3 reads CASSAGENTYEQYF. In DNA form, the CDR3 reads TGTGCCAGCAGCGCGGGGGAGAACACATACGAGCAGTACTTC.

This chain connects TRBV6-1 to TRBJ1-2; the match to TRBD1 covers 9 bases. This CDR3 has 15 amino acids. With V trimmed by 5 bases and J by 2 bases, 6 bases remained unmatched. Germline V gene lookup returns CDR1 MNHNS and CDR2 SASEGT. The CDR3 bases are TGTGCCAGCAGTCCGAACGACAGGGGGAACTATGGCTACACCTTC. Its translation: CASSPNDRGNYGYTF.

J is TRBJ1-5 and V is TRBV4-1; D is possibly TRBD1 (5 bases). The CDR3 loop spans 15 amino acids. In germline, CDR1 is MGHRA, CDR2 YSYEKL. V dropped 4 bases and J dropped 4 bases, with 14 bases sitting between them. The CDR3 sequence: CASSLSSTANQPQHF. Written as DNA, the CDR3 is TGCGCCAGCAGCCTCTCATCGACAGCGAATCAGCCCCAGCATTTT.

V usage is TRBV5-1 and J usage is TRBJ2-5; 9 bases match TRBD1. CDR1 is SGHRS, CDR2 YFSETQ, per germline. This CDR3 is 14 amino acids long. The V and J ends lost 4 bases and 5 bases, in that order; junction bases with no gene match: 6. The chain's CDR3 is CASSPGTGMETQYF. For the CDR3, the DNA is TGCGCCAGCAGCCCAGGGACAGGGATGGAGACCCAGTACTTC.

This chain uses TRBV28 with TRBJ1-2, with 8 bases lining up with TRBD1. The length of the CDR3 is 17 residues. With V trimmed by 2 bases and J by 6 bases, 14 bases remained unmatched. Looked up from germline, CDR1 is MDHEN and CDR2 is SYDVKM. CDR3 DNA sequence: TGTGCCAGCAGTTTACTACTTCAACAGGGGGGAACGAATGGCTACACCTTC. Translation gives CASSLLLQQGGTNGYTF.

The chain joins TRBV6-1 to TRBJ2-7, with 9 bases fitting TRBD1. The CDR3 consists of 15 residues. V shed 6 bases, J shed 3 bases, and the junction held 9 bases outside the gene matches. Germline values: CDR1 MNHNS, CDR2 SASEGT. CDR3 coding DNA: TGTGCCAGCAGCCCGGGACAGGGATCCCACTACGAGCAGTACTTC. Amino acids: CASSPGQGSHYEQYF.

This CDR3 is CASSIMTSGALDTQYF. The CDR3 nucleotides read TGTGCCAGTAGTATTATGACTAGCGGGGCCCTTGATACGCAGTATTTT. The chain is built from TRBV19 and TRBJ2-3, with 11 bases that match TRBD2. The CDR3 runs 16 residues. From germline, CDR1 is LNHDA and CDR2 SQIVND (reference sequence). V dropped 3 bases and J dropped 6; count of bases not matched to a gene: 8. The variable domain in full, with the rest retrieved from reference TRBV19 and TRBJ2-3, is DGGITQSPKYLFRKEGQNVTLSCEQNLNHDAMYWYRQDPGQGLRLIYYSQIVNDFQKGDIAEGYSVSREKKESFPLTVTSAQKNPTAFYLCASSIMTSGALDTQYFGPGTRLTVL.

V and J are TRBV6-5 and TRBJ2-7; 9 bases agree with TRBD2. V lost 6 bases and J lost 2; bases outside the gene matches: 5. CDR3 length: 14 amino acids. The germline gives CDR1 MNHEY, CDR2 SVGAGI. CDR3 amino acids: CASRRTSDPYEQYF. In DNA form, the CDR3 reads TGTGCCAGCAGAAGGACTAGCGATCCCTACGAGCAGTACTTC.

The chain employs TRBV7-2 and TRBJ1-2; TRBD1 aligns across 8 bases. V was pared by 5 bases and J by 3 bases, with 8 bases of the junction left unmatched. The CDR3 covers 15 residues. CDR1 and CDR2 from the germline V gene are SGHTA and FQGNSA. The CDR3 loop reads CASSIDRGSYYGYTF. The CDR3 DNA is TGTGCCAGCAGCATAGACAGGGGATCTTACTATGGCTACACCTTC.

V is TRBV9 and J is TRBJ2-1; a possible D gene is TRBD2 (7 bases). Germline V gene sequence: CDR1 SGDLS, CDR2 YYNGEE. This CDR3 is built from 17 residues. V was shortened by 0 bases and J by 9 bases, with 22 bases between the two germline ends. CDR3 bases: TGTGCCAGCAGCGTAGCCCGCCAGTCGGGGGGAGGGGGTGAGCAGTTCTTC. Encoded protein: CASSVARQSGGGGEQFF.

The V and J genes are TRBV9 and TRBJ2-5; a possible D gene is TRBD1 (5 bases). The CDR3 covers 13 residues. Germline V gene lookup returns CDR1 SGDLS and CDR2 YYNGEE. Trimming shortened V by 4 bases and J by 2 bases, and 9 bases separated the two germline ends. In DNA form, the CDR3 reads TGTGCCAGCAGCCCCCGACAGCAAGAGACCCAGTACTTC. This translates into CASSPRQQETQYF.

This chain connects TRBV7-9 to TRBJ1-2; D is perhaps TRBD1 (5 bases). The CDR3 runs to 14 residues. V lost 5 bases and J lost 4, with 14 bases in between. Germline CDR1 SEHNR, CDR2 FQNEAQ (reference sequence). The CDR3 sequence: CASSLGAPPYGYTF. The DNA for the CDR3 is TGTGCCAGCAGCCTAGGGGCTCCTCCCTATGGCTACACCTTC.

The rearrangement links TRBV25-1 to TRBJ2-5, with D maybe TRBD2 (6 bases). The CDR3 length is 16 residues. Between the trimmed V and J ends, which lost 1 base and 4 bases, there was a span of 16 bases. CDR1 is MGHDK and CDR2 is SYGVNS in the germline V gene. The CDR3 DNA sequence: TGTGCCAGCAGTGAATTAGGGGAGGAGAAGCGAGAGACCCAGTACTTC. Translating gives CASSELGEEKRETQYF.

The CDR3 sequence: CASSQVVNTEAFF. The CDR3 DNA follows: TGTGCCAGCAGCCAAGTAGTGAACACTGAAGCTTTCTTT. The V call is TRBV4-2, the J call TRBJ1-1; D is ambiguous. Between the trimmed V and J ends, which lost 1 base and 0 bases, there was a span of 3 bases. Germline assignment: CDR1 LGHNA and CDR2 YNFKEQ. The CDR3 sequence is 13 residues long.

The chain has TRBV28 and TRBJ2-1, with TRBD2 as a possible D gene (5 bases). Germline V gene data show CDR1 as MDHEN and CDR2 as SYDVKM. The CDR3 covers 15 residues. V gave up 7 bases and J gave up 0 bases, with 13 bases separating them. The CDR3: CASKKRLSSYNEQFF. CDR3 in DNA: TGTGCCAGCAAAAAGCGGTTAAGCTCCTACAATGAGCAGTTCTTC.

The genes are TRBV19 and TRBJ1-4; TRBD1 aligns across 10 bases. CDR3 size: 15 residues. With V trimmed by 7 bases and J by 5 bases, 7 bases remained unmatched. Germline assignment: CDR1 LNHDA and CDR2 SQIVND (reference sequence). The CDR3 is CASTLRTGGNEKLFF. The CDR3 DNA sequence: TGTGCCAGTACCCTCCGGACAGGGGGGAATGAAAAACTGTTTTTT.

V is TRBV9 and J is TRBJ1-1; TRBD1 might be the D (5 bases). Germline CDR1 SGDLS, CDR2 YYNGEE. The V and J ends lost 4 bases and 2 bases respectively, with 15 bases between them. The CDR3 covers 15 residues. Here the CDR3 reads CASSPRTTANTEAFF. The CDR3 nucleotides are TGTGCCAGCAGCCCACGTACGACAGCCAACACTGAAGCTTTCTTT.

The V gene is TRBV9, the J gene TRBJ2-7, with 7 nucleotides matching TRBD1. CDR1 is SGDLS and CDR2 is YYNGEE in the germline V gene. V lost 5 bases, J lost 0 bases, and 8 bases stayed unmatched. The CDR3 is made up of 15 amino acids. This CDR3 reads CASRRRGHPSYEQYF. The CDR3 DNA follows: TGTGCCAGCAGACGAAGGGGGCACCCCTCCTACGAGCAGTACTTC.

In its sample, this clone was seen once. The V and J genes are TRBV27 and TRBJ2-7, with 7 bases matching TRBD2. The germline V gene encodes CDR1 MNHEY and CDR2 SMNVEV (reference sequence). The CDR3 length is 12 residues. Unmatched junction bases numbered 7, after V lost 5 bases and J lost 9 bases. This CDR3 reads CASSAGLVGQYF. The CDR3 nucleotides read TGTGCCAGCAGTGCCGGACTAGTTGGGCAGTACTTC.

This rearrangement joins TRBV28 to TRBJ1-5; 8 bases map to TRBD1. Germline CDR1 is MDHEN and CDR2 is SYDVKM. J gave up 6 bases and V 6 bases, and 13 bases lay outside the gene matches. There are 16 residues in the CDR3. CDR3 DNA: TGTGCCAGCAGCGGGGCCGGGACAGGCGCCTCTCAGCCCCAGCATTTT. It codes for CASSGAGTGASQPQHF.

This clone was detected only a few times. The chain carries TRBV7-3 and TRBJ1-6, with D perhaps TRBD1 (5 bases). V was cut by 4 bases and J by 10 bases, with 11 bases left in between. CDR1 is SGHTA, CDR2 FQGTGA, per germline. CDR3 length: 13 residues. The CDR3 here is CASSSAGGSPLHF. CDR3 nucleotides: TGTGCCAGCAGCTCGGCCGGGGGATCACCCCTCCACTTT.

The chain has TRBV4-3 and TRBJ1-2; D uncertain. V dropped 0 bases and J dropped 4 bases, with 12 bases sitting between them. CDR1 LGHNA and CDR2 YSLEER come from the germline V gene. This CDR3 spans 15 amino acids. The CDR3 sequence is CASSQEPETAYGYTF. As DNA, the CDR3 is TGCGCCAGCAGCCAAGAACCGGAGACCGCCTATGGCTACACCTTC.

In the case of this clone: The sample holds other DNA sequences that translate to the same CDR3. The chain carries TRBV5-1 and TRBJ2-7; D gene uncertain. The CDR3 runs to 11 residues. CDR1 and CDR2 from the germline V gene are SGHRS and YFSETQ. Deletions cut 0 bases from V and 6 bases from J, with 4 bases between. The CDR3 DNA reads TGCGCCAGCAGCTTGGCCAGCGAGCAGTACTTC. The encoded protein is CASSLASEQYF.